These 16 T cell receptor beta chains originate from one sample sequenced in a study of shared clonotypes between healthy human individuals (dated by TCRdb to 2018 to 2020). Preparation of the library involved the immunoSEQ multiplex PCR assay. TCRdb obtained this table from immuneACCESS and retained in-frame rearrangements with V and J assigned. These tables miss some clones; where compared with another copy, unresolved V genes account for less than half of the shortfall, and the remainder is unexplained. This sample has more than 150,000 clones in its table, and 65% to 70% of those were observed once. The ten largest clones represent 8.5% to 12% of the sample. The specimen sequenced was memory CD4+ T cells sorted from blood. In light of the paper, this sample's cell subset or site label describes: CD45RA-negative fraction. All receptors derive from a man younger than 45 in good health.

This clone has just a few counts. This chain links TRBV18 with TRBJ1-1, with 7 bases fitting TRBD1. CDR3 length equals 13 residues. The ends lost 6 bases at V and 6 bases at J; junction bases unmatched: 7. The germline CDR1 and CDR2 sequences are KGHSH and LQKENI. CDR3 bases: TGTGCCAGCTCGGCCACCGGGACAGCTGAAGCTTTCTTT. Its translation: CASSATGTAEAFF.

The gene calls are TRBV29-1 and TRBJ2-1; D is perhaps TRBD2 (5 bases). The V end lost 2 bases, the J end lost 6 bases, and 14 bases lay between the germline ends. CDR1 is SQVTM and CDR2 is ANQGSEA in the germline V gene. This CDR3 is 14 amino acids long. DNA of the CDR3: TGCAGCGTTGAATTCGGACTCGCCCTCAATGAGCAGTTCTTC. Protein: CSVEFGLALNEQFF.

This chain links TRBV4-2 with TRBJ2-5, with D perhaps TRBD2 (5 bases). The V gene's germline CDR1 is LGHNA and CDR2 YNFKEQ. This CDR3 is built from 13 residues. The V end lost 5 bases, the J end lost 5 bases, and 12 bases lay between the germline ends. Written as DNA, the CDR3 is TGTGCCAGCAGCGATACTAGAGGGGAGACCCAGTACTTC. Residues: CASSDTRGETQYF.

This sequence joins TRBV27 and TRBJ2-3, with 12 bases fitting TRBD2. CDR1 and CDR2 (germline): MNHEY, SMNVEV (reference sequence). The V gene end was trimmed by 4 bases and the J gene end by 5 bases; junction bases not matched to a gene: 13. The CDR3 sequence is 18 residues long. Here the CDR3 reads CASSYRLTSGSGEDTQYF. Written as DNA, the CDR3 is TGTGCCAGCAGTTACCGCTTGACTAGCGGGAGTGGTGAAGATACGCAGTATTTT.

The rearrangement links TRBV9 to TRBJ2-7, with 9 bases matching TRBD2. Germline V gene lookup returns CDR1 SGDLS and CDR2 YYNGEE. Trimming removed 4 bases from V and 4 bases from J; junction bases left unmatched: 9. The CDR3 is 15 amino acids. The CDR3 loop reads CASSIAPSGIYEQYF. The DNA of the CDR3 is TGTGCCAGCAGCATAGCCCCTAGCGGGATATACGAGCAGTACTTC.

The genes are TRBV5-4 and TRBJ2-5; tentative D call: TRBD1 (6 bases). Germline CDR1 SGHNT, CDR2 YYREEE (reference sequence). V was clipped by 2 bases and J by 5 bases, with 16 bases between them. This CDR3 region has 15 residues. The CDR3 nucleotides read TGTGCCAGCAGCTTATCAGGGGAGCCCGCTGAGACCCAGTACTTC. Protein: CASSLSGEPAETQYF.

V usage is TRBV5-6 and J usage is TRBJ2-7; 7 bases align to TRBD2. With V trimmed by 4 bases and J by 3 bases, 7 bases remained unmatched. Germline CDR1 SGHDT, CDR2 YYEEEE. The CDR3 has 14 residues. The CDR3 DNA reads as TGTGCCAGCAGCACCTCAGGACTAGTCTACGAGCAGTACTTC. It yields the protein CASSTSGLVYEQYF.

This clone was counted at least ten times. V usage is TRBV4-3 and J usage is TRBJ2-1; 10 bases match TRBD2. Germline-derived CDR1 and CDR2 are LGHNA and YSLEER. V shed 4 bases and J 8 bases; nucleotides not matched to a gene: 8. The CDR3 consists of 15 residues. CDR3 nucleotide sequence: TGCGCCAGCAGCCCTATAGCGGGAGGTATGCATGAGCAGTTCTTC. This sequence encodes CASSPIAGGMHEQFF.

This clone has a single count. The chain uses TRBV10-1 and TRBJ2-1; D gene uncertain. The germline gives CDR1 WNHNN, CDR2 SYGVQD (reference sequence). The CDR3 loop spans 13 amino acids. Trimming shortened V by 4 bases and J by 9 bases, and 13 bases separated the two germline ends. The CDR3 protein is CASSGGSITEQFF. The CDR3 bases are TGCGCCAGCAGTGGAGGTAGCATCACTGAGCAGTTCTTC.

This chain connects TRBV14 to TRBJ2-2; maybe TRBD2 (5 bases). The CDR3 loop spans 15 amino acids. The germline gives CDR1 SGHDN, CDR2 FVKESK. The germline V and J ends were trimmed by 3 bases and 7 bases, with 15 bases remaining between them. The CDR3 spells CASSHISARGGELFF. As DNA, the CDR3 is TGTGCCAGCAGCCACATCTCAGCCCGGGGCGGGGAGCTGTTTTTT.

The genes are TRBV28 and TRBJ2-2; D gene unclear. There are 13 residues in the CDR3. Trimming removed 3 bases at V and 3 bases at J, with 5 bases between. Germline-derived CDR1 and CDR2 are MDHEN and SYDVKM. This CDR3 is CASSLYDTGELFF. Here the CDR3 DNA reads TGTGCCAGCAGTTTGTACGACACCGGGGAGCTGTTTTTT.

This clone was detected many times. The chain couples TRBV10-1 to TRBJ1-1; 8 bases line up with TRBD1. The germline V gene encodes CDR1 WNHNN and CDR2 SYGVQD (reference sequence). V lost 2 bases, J lost 3 bases, and 2 bases stayed unmatched. This CDR3 comprises 14 residues. The CDR3 region is CASSEDRGHTEAFF. CDR3 coding DNA: TGCGCCAGCAGTGAGGACAGGGGACACACTGAAGCTTTCTTT.

This clone turned up a few times. V is TRBV5-4 and J is TRBJ2-7; D is possibly TRBD2 (6 bases). The CDR3 length is 16 residues. Trimming cost V 1 base and J 2 bases, with 16 bases left between them. Germline values: CDR1 SGHNT, CDR2 YYREEE (reference sequence). The CDR3 DNA is TGTGCCAGCAGCTTGTCCGGGGGAGGAGTGGCCTACGAGCAGTACTTC. Protein: CASSLSGGGVAYEQYF.

The chain joins TRBV10-3 to TRBJ2-1, with 11 bases fitting TRBD2. V was pared by 6 bases and J by 3 bases, with 7 bases of the junction left unmatched. Looked up from germline, CDR1 is ENHRY and CDR2 is SYGVKD. The CDR3 totals 16 residues. The CDR3 spells CAIRRGLADNYNEQFF. The CDR3 DNA sequence: TGTGCCATCAGGAGGGGACTAGCGGATAACTACAATGAGCAGTTCTTC.

The gene calls are TRBV18 and TRBJ2-4; no clear D. This CDR3 has 16 amino acids. The germline V and J ends were trimmed by 3 bases and 0 bases, with 12 bases remaining between them. Germline CDR1 and CDR2: KGHSH and LQKENI. The CDR3: CASSPSATLAKNIQYF. CDR3 nucleotide sequence: TGTGCCAGCTCACCCTCTGCAACTCTAGCCAAAAACATTCAGTACTTC.

V gene TRBV28 combines with J gene TRBJ2-7; tentatively, D is TRBD2 (6 bases). The length of the CDR3 is 14 residues. The V gene's germline CDR1 is MDHEN and CDR2 SYDVKM. V lost 3 bases, J lost 0 bases, and 9 bases lay in between. For the CDR3, the DNA is TGTGCCAGCAGTTTCATGGGGGGCTCCTACGAGCAGTACTTC. Translated, it gives CASSFMGGSYEQYF. Combining the CDR3 with reference TRBV28 and TRBJ2-7 gives the whole variable domain DVKVTQSSRYLVKRTGEKVFLECVQDMDHENMFWYRQDPGLGLRLIYFSYDVKMKEKGDIPEGYSVSREKKERFSLILESASTNQTSMYLCASSFMGGSYEQYFGPGTRLTVT.